Presented here are 13 T cell receptor beta chains from one specimen sequenced in a study of blood T cell repertoires in COVID-19. Libraries were prepared by immunoSEQ multiplex PCR; TCRdb keeps only in-frame clonotypes and omits some of them. In the table there are 200,000 to 250,000 clones, roughly 87% of which are singletons. The sample was peripheral blood. The receptors stem from a man aged 40-49 years with active or convalescent COVID-19.

The V gene is TRBV27, the J gene TRBJ2-3; 8 bases match TRBD2. The V gene's germline CDR1 is MNHEY and CDR2 SMNVEV (reference sequence). This CDR3 comprises 16 residues. The V and J ends lost 4 bases and 2 bases, in that order; junction bases with no gene match: 8. The CDR3 DNA reads TGTGCCAGCAGTTCCCATCTAGCGGGCCTCACAGATACGCAGTATTTT. This sequence encodes CASSSHLAGLTDTQYF.

This rearrangement joins TRBV29-1 to TRBJ2-7; TRBD1 aligns across 8 bases. The CDR3 loop spans 16 amino acids. V gave up 5 bases and J gave up 2 bases; unmatched junction bases: 14. CDR1 and CDR2 (germline): SQVTM, ANQGSEA. CDR3 coding DNA: TGCAGCGTTCAACCATACAGGGGGGCTGCCCCCTACGAGCAGTACTTC. Protein: CSVQPYRGAAPYEQYF.

The chain uses TRBV7-9 and TRBJ1-4; a possible D gene is TRBD1 (5 bases). CDR1 and CDR2 from the germline V gene are SEHNR and FQNEAQ (reference sequence). This CDR3 is built from 15 residues. V was clipped by 1 base and J by 4 bases, with 10 bases between them. The CDR3 reads CASSLGGGFNEKLFF. Here the CDR3 DNA reads TGTGCCAGCAGCTTAGGCGGGGGGTTTAATGAAAAACTGTTTTTT.

The rearrangement links TRBV3-1 (or the pseudogene TRBV3-2) to TRBJ1-4, with 9 bases fitting TRBD1. With V trimmed by 4 bases and J by 8 bases, 17 bases remained unmatched. CDR3 size: 18 residues. Looked up from germline, CDR1 is LGHDT and CDR2 is YNNKEL (reference sequence). The CDR3 sequence: CASSPTAGTGMDREKLFF. For the CDR3, the DNA is TGTGCCAGCAGCCCCACAGCCGGGACAGGGATGGACAGAGAAAAACTGTTTTTT.

The rearrangement joins TRBV5-1 to TRBJ1-3; 8 bases align to TRBD1. V shed 2 bases and J 4 bases; nucleotides not matched to a gene: 2. The CDR3 length is 14 residues. Germline CDR1 and CDR2: SGHRS and YFSETQ. CDR3 DNA sequence: TGCGCCAGCAGCTTACAGGGGGAAGGAAACACCATATATTTT. Residues: CASSLQGEGNTIYF.

The chain is built from TRBV11-2 and TRBJ2-7, with 10 nucleotides matching TRBD2. Germline-derived CDR1 and CDR2 are SGHAT and FQNNGV. CDR3 size: 16 residues. V lost 3 bases and J lost 2; bases outside the gene matches: 7. The CDR3 nucleotides read TGTGCCAGCAGCTTGGATCGGACTAGCGGCACCTACGAGCAGTACTTC. Amino acids: CASSLDRTSGTYEQYF.

The V and J genes are TRBV4-1 and TRBJ1-5; D is unclear. With 0 bases removed from V and 1 base from J, the gap between germline ends came to 10 bases. The CDR3 extends over 16 amino acids. Per germline, CDR1 MGHRA and CDR2 YSYEKL. For the CDR3, the DNA is TGCGCCAGCAGCCAAGATCTCGTCGCGAGCAATCAGCCCCAGCATTTT. Translation: CASSQDLVASNQPQHF.

The chain employs TRBV2 and TRBJ1-6; 7 nucleotides align to TRBD1. The CDR3 loop spans 16 amino acids. The J segment lost 6 bases and the V segment lost 1 base, leaving 6 bases of the junction unmatched. Looked up from germline, CDR1 is SNHLY and CDR2 is FYNNEI. The CDR3 bases are TGTGCCAGCAGTGAAGGACCGGGACAGATTAATTCACCCCTCCACTTT. Translating it yields CASSEGPGQINSPLHF.

J is TRBJ1-2 and V is TRBV30, with TRBD1 matching 7 bases. J gave up 9 bases and V 3 bases, and 4 bases lay outside the gene matches. This CDR3 is built from 11 residues. From germline, CDR1 is GTSNPN and CDR2 SVGIG (reference sequence). CDR3 in amino acids: CAWSGQVSYTF. DNA of the CDR3: TGTGCCTGGAGCGGACAGGTTAGCTACACCTTC.

The chain combines TRBV5-1 with TRBJ2-2; D gene ambiguous. CDR1 is SGHRS and CDR2 is YFSETQ in the germline V gene. Trimming removed 0 bases from V and 0 bases from J, with 3 bases in between. The CDR3 consists of 14 residues. In DNA form, the CDR3 reads TGCGCCAGCAGCTTGGCGGCGAACACCGGGGAGCTGTTTTTT. Translated: CASSLAANTGELFF.

The chain uses TRBV6-1 and TRBJ2-6; TRBD1 is a possible D gene (5 bases). Per the germline V gene, CDR1 is MNHNS and CDR2 is SASEGT. The V end was cut by 2 bases, the J end by 0 bases, with 5 bases between. This CDR3 region has 15 residues. CDR3 residues: CASSEQGSGANVLTF. CDR3 DNA sequence: TGTGCCAGCAGTGAACAGGGCTCTGGGGCCAACGTCCTGACTTTC.

This chain joins TRBV28 and TRBJ1-5; D is possibly TRBD1 (5 bases). The CDR3 contains 14 residues. V was cut by 5 bases and J by 1 base, with 9 bases left in between. CDR1 is MDHEN and CDR2 is SYDVKM in the germline V gene. The CDR3, as DNA: TGTGCCAGCAGTGTACAGGTCAGCAATCAGCCCCAGCATTTT. This sequence encodes CASSVQVSNQPQHF. The variable domain in full, completed from reference TRBV28 and TRBJ1-5, reads DVKVTQSSRYLVKRTGEKVFLECVQDMDHENMFWYRQDPGLGLRLIYFSYDVKMKEKGDIPEGYSVSREKKERFSLILESASTNQTSMYLCASSVQVSNQPQHFGDGTRLSIL.

This clone was recorded a few times. The chain carries TRBV7-9 and TRBJ1-2; 8 bases map to TRBD1. CDR1 is SEHNR, CDR2 FQNEAQ, per germline (reference sequence). This CDR3 is built from 15 residues. Germline trimming cut 5 bases from V and 4 bases from J; bases unmatched to any gene: 9. The CDR3 bases are TGTGCCAGCAGCCGGGAACCCAGGGGGCCCTATGGCTACACCTTC. As protein: CASSREPRGPYGYTF.